A selection of T cell receptor beta chains follows, all from one sample in a study of T cell repertoires in cytomegalovirus infection. One entry per CDR3 protein results from TCRdb running MiXCR on the reads. Counted here are about 230,000 distinct CDR3 sequences, roughly 22% occurring once; the ten biggest clones make up about 20%. The specimen was CD8+ T cells from PBMCs. The receptors were sampled from a human donor in good health (CMV status not recorded). Some clones in this sample may be carry-over from other donors' samples. Each CDR3 is given with its conserved first and last residue. The D gene is left open where the match is weak. Clone size is not always given. Where it is, it says once, few, many or a class for expanded clones.

v_gene: TRBV7-2; d_gene: -; j_gene: TRBJ2-5; abundance: many; CDR3nt: TGTGCCAGCAGTTATACCGGGCCCTCTGGCTTGGAGACCCAGTACTTC; CDR3aa: CASSYTGPSGLETQYF
v_gene: TRBV2; d_gene: -; j_gene: TRBJ2-1; abundance: few; CDR3nt: TGTGCCAGCAGTGACTGGACGGGATACAATGAGCAGTTCTTC; CDR3aa: CASSDWTGYNEQFF
v_gene: TRBV15; d_gene: TRBD1; j_gene: TRBJ2-7; abundance: -; CDR3nt: TGTGCCACCAGCACCAACAGGGGCGAGCAGTACTTC; CDR3aa: CATSTNRGEQYF
v_gene: TRBV7-3; d_gene: -; j_gene: TRBJ1-2; abundance: few; CDR3nt: TGTGCCAGCAGCCCAACTGACGGCGACTATGGCTACACCTTC; CDR3aa: CASSPTDGDYGYTF
v_gene: TRBV5-1; d_gene: TRBD1; j_gene: TRBJ2-7; abundance: many; CDR3nt: TGCGCCAGCAGCTTGACCGGGACAGGGGAGGTCACATCCGAGCAGTACTTC; CDR3aa: CASSLTGTGEVTSEQYF
v_gene: TRBV7-2; d_gene: -; j_gene: TRBJ2-3; abundance: many; CDR3nt: TGTGCCAGCAGCTTAGATGGGTTGACGATGGATACGCAGTATTTT; CDR3aa: CASSLDGLTMDTQYF
v_gene: TRBV4-2; d_gene: -; j_gene: TRBJ1-1; abundance: -; CDR3nt: TGTGCCAGCAGCCATCAGGGTTGGCCTGAAGCTTTCTTT; CDR3aa: CASSHQGWPEAFF
v_gene: TRBV25-1; d_gene: TRBD1; j_gene: TRBJ2-5; abundance: -; CDR3nt: TGTGCCAGCAGCGCCATGGGACAGGGAGAGACCCAGTACTTC; CDR3aa: CASSAMGQGETQYF
v_gene: TRBV6-1; d_gene: -; j_gene: TRBJ1-1; abundance: few; CDR3nt: TGTGCCAGCAGCGTAAGTGAGACTGAAGCTTTCTTT; CDR3aa: CASSVSETEAFF
v_gene: TRBV11-2; d_gene: -; j_gene: TRBJ2-6; abundance: many; CDR3nt: TGTGCCAGCAGCCCAGGGGACTCTGGGGCCAACGTCCTGACTTTC; CDR3aa: CASSPGDSGANVLTF
v_gene: TRBV7-9; d_gene: -; j_gene: TRBJ2-1; abundance: -; CDR3nt: TGTGCCAGCAGCTTAATGGGACTGTCCTCCTACAATGAGCAGTTCTTC; CDR3aa: CASSLMGLSSYNEQFF
v_gene: TRBV7-6; d_gene: -; j_gene: TRBJ1-1; abundance: -; CDR3nt: TGTGCCAGCAGCTCAGACGGTGAAGCTTTCTTT; CDR3aa: CASSSDGEAFF
v_gene: TRBV28; d_gene: TRBD2; j_gene: TRBJ2-1; abundance: many; CDR3nt: TGTGCCAGCAGTTTACCCCCTAGCGGGGGGTACAATGAGCAGTTCTTC; CDR3aa: CASSLPPSGGYNEQFF
v_gene: TRBV4-2; d_gene: -; j_gene: TRBJ2-1; abundance: few; CDR3nt: TGTGCCAGCAGCCGTGAAGTATCCTCCTACAATGAGCAGTTCTTC; CDR3aa: CASSREVSSYNEQFF
v_gene: TRBV11-1; d_gene: -; j_gene: TRBJ1-6; abundance: many; CDR3nt: TGTGCCAGCAGCTTACAGAGTGGGCCCCTCCACTTT; CDR3aa: CASSLQSGPLHF
v_gene: TRBV7-9; d_gene: TRBD1; j_gene: TRBJ2-3; abundance: -; CDR3nt: TGTGCCAGCAGCTTCTCCGGGACAGGGGTAGATACGCAGTATTTT; CDR3aa: CASSFSGTGVDTQYF
v_gene: TRBV9; d_gene: -; j_gene: TRBJ2-6; abundance: few; CDR3nt: TGTGCCAGCAGCTCCCGACTACTTCTTGGGGCCAACGTCCTGACTTTC; CDR3aa: CASSSRLLLGANVLTF
v_gene: TRBV7-2; d_gene: -; j_gene: TRBJ1-5; abundance: many; CDR3nt: TGTGCCAGCAGCTTAGCTCTCTCTAGGAGCGCCGATCAGCCCCAGCATTTT; CDR3aa: CASSLALSRSADQPQHF
v_gene: TRBV6-1; d_gene: -; j_gene: TRBJ1-5; abundance: many; CDR3nt: TGTGCCAGCGGTGATCAGCCCCAGCATTTT; CDR3aa: CASGDQPQHF
v_gene: TRBV6-1; d_gene: TRBD1; j_gene: TRBJ1-4; abundance: -; CDR3nt: TGTGCCAGCAGTGAACAGGGGGCGACTAATGAAAAACTGTTTTTT; CDR3aa: CASSEQGATNEKLFF
v_gene: TRBV4-1; d_gene: -; j_gene: TRBJ2-2; abundance: few; CDR3nt: TGCGCCAGCAGCTGGGACAAGAACACCGGGGAGCTGTTTTTT; CDR3aa: CASSWDKNTGELFF
v_gene: TRBV2; d_gene: TRBD1; j_gene: TRBJ1-2; abundance: few; CDR3nt: TGTGCCAGCAGTTTAAGGGACAGGGGGAACACTAACTATGGCTACACCTTC; CDR3aa: CASSLRDRGNTNYGYTF
v_gene: TRBV29-1; d_gene: TRBD1; j_gene: TRBJ2-2; abundance: -; CDR3nt: TGCAGCGTTGATCTCCAATACGACAGGGCGGGTGCCGGGGAGCTGTTTTTT; CDR3aa: CSVDLQYDRAGAGELFF
v_gene: TRBV7-2; d_gene: TRBD2; j_gene: TRBJ2-5; abundance: many; CDR3nt: TGTGCCAGCAACCTCGGACTAGCGGGACCTCAAGAGACCCAGTACTTC; CDR3aa: CASNLGLAGPQETQYF
v_gene: TRBV29-1; d_gene: -; j_gene: TRBJ1-2; abundance: few; CDR3nt: TGCAGCGTTGAACTACGGTTAGACTATGGCTACACCTTC; CDR3aa: CSVELRLDYGYTF
v_gene: TRBV12-3/TRBV12-4; d_gene: -; j_gene: TRBJ2-7; abundance: few; CDR3nt: TGTGCCAGCAGAACAGTGTCCTACGAGCAGTACTTC; CDR3aa: CASRTVSYEQYF
v_gene: TRBV27; d_gene: TRBD1; j_gene: TRBJ2-7; abundance: few; CDR3nt: TGTGCCAGCAGCAGGGACAGGGAGTACGAGCAGTACTTC; CDR3aa: CASSRDREYEQYF
v_gene: TRBV12-5; d_gene: -; j_gene: TRBJ2-2; abundance: few; CDR3nt: TGTGCTAGTGGCCGAACCGGGGAGCTGTTTTTT; CDR3aa: CASGRTGELFF
v_gene: TRBV6-6; d_gene: -; j_gene: TRBJ2-7; abundance: once; CDR3nt: TGTGCCAGCAGTAAGATCCTCCTAGGCGAGCAGTACTTC; CDR3aa: CASSKILLGEQYF
v_gene: TRBV12-3/TRBV12-4; d_gene: -; j_gene: TRBJ1-2; abundance: -; CDR3nt: TGTGCCAGTACCCCAGGGGTCGTAGGCGGCTACACCTTC; CDR3aa: CASTPGVVGGYTF
v_gene: TRBV4-2; d_gene: TRBD2; j_gene: TRBJ2-7; abundance: -; CDR3nt: TGTGCCAGCAGCCAAGCTGCCAGCGGGGGGGCGGTCTACGAGCAGTACTTC; CDR3aa: CASSQAASGGAVYEQYF
v_gene: TRBV18; d_gene: -; j_gene: TRBJ1-4; abundance: -; CDR3nt: TGTGCCAGCTCACCACCGGAGGAGGCCGGAGAAAAACTGTTTTTT; CDR3aa: CASSPPEEAGEKLFF
v_gene: TRBV6-5; d_gene: -; j_gene: TRBJ2-2; abundance: few; CDR3nt: TGTGCCAGTGAACTAGCCTACAACACCGGGGAGCTGTTTTTT; CDR3aa: CASELAYNTGELFF
v_gene: TRBV28; d_gene: TRBD1; j_gene: TRBJ2-7; abundance: few; CDR3nt: TGTGCCAGCAAGACAGGGGGTGCCTACGAGCAGTACTTC; CDR3aa: CASKTGGAYEQYF
v_gene: TRBV2; d_gene: -; j_gene: TRBJ2-1; abundance: many; CDR3nt: TGTGCCAGCAGTGAATGGGGGCCGGGATACAATGAGCAGTTCTTC; CDR3aa: CASSEWGPGYNEQFF